Listed below are T cell receptor beta chains from one sample, sequenced in a study of blood T cell repertoires in COVID-19. Using immunoSEQ multiplex PCR, the repertoire was profiled, and TCRdb retains in-frame clones only, with some absent. The table lists under 150,000 clones, 80% to 90% of them singletons, with 3% in the top ten. Sequencing used peripheral blood. These receptors were taken from a woman aged 60 to 75 with active COVID-19. Both conserved end residues are part of each CDR3. A D gene is named only where the DNA matches it firmly. Clone size is given for some rows only: seen once, a few or many times, or a class if the clone is expanded.

-	TRBJ1-5	TRBV3-1/TRBV3-2	-	TGTGCCAGCAGCCAAGATCTCAATCAGCCCCAGCATTTT	CASSQDLNQPQHF
TRBD2	TRBJ2-5	TRBV11-2	-	TGTGCCAGCAGCTTAGATCGCGGGGGCCTAGCGGGATCTCAGACCCAGTACTTC	CASSLDRGGLAGSQTQYF
-	TRBJ1-4	TRBV4-2	-	TGTGCCAGCAGCCAAGGAACGACAGGCTATAATGAAAAACTGTTTTTT	CASSQGTTGYNEKLFF
TRBD2	TRBJ2-3	TRBV11-1	once	TGTGCCAGCAGCTTAGAGGCTAGCGGAGCCTTGGATACGCAGTATTTT	CASSLEASGALDTQYF
-	TRBJ2-2	TRBV6-6	-	TGTGCCAGCAGTTACGGGCGAACGAACACCGGGGAGCTGTTTTTT	CASSYGRTNTGELFF
TRBD1	TRBJ1-5	TRBV6-6	-	TGTGCCAGCAGTTCCCGGGTTGACAGGGAGAATCAGCCCCAGCATTTT	CASSSRVDRENQPQHF
TRBD1	TRBJ2-1	TRBV6-6	-	TGTGCCAGCAGTTACGAGGGGGCTCGGAGTGAGCAGTTCTTC	CASSYEGARSEQFF
-	TRBJ2-3	TRBV29-1	-	TGCAGCGCCGAGGGCGGCACAGATACGCAGTATTTT	CSAEGGTDTQYF
TRBD1	TRBJ2-3	TRBV5-4	-	TGTGCCAGCAGCCGGCGCGGACAGGGGGTGGGGACAGATACGCAGTATTTT	CASSRRGQGVGTDTQYF
TRBD1	TRBJ2-7	TRBV5-5	-	TGTGCCAGCAGCCATTGGGCCGGGACAGGGGAACCCGAGCAGTACTTC	CASSHWAGTGEPEQYF
TRBD1	TRBJ1-2	TRBV28	once	TGTGCCAGCAGCCGCCAGGGGGCGCCGAACTATGGCTACACCTTC	CASSRQGAPNYGYTF
TRBD1	TRBJ1-1	TRBV7-2	once	TGTGCCAGCAGCGCGACAGGGGGGAGAACTGAAGCTTTCTTT	CASSATGGRTEAFF
-	TRBJ2-7	TRBV28	-	TGTGCCAGCAGACTTGGGGGTCGGCGGAGGGGCTCCTACGAGCAGTACTTC	CASRLGGRRRGSYEQYF
-	TRBJ1-1	TRBV3-1/TRBV3-2	few	TGTGCCAGCAGCCCGGGTTACCTGAACACTGAAGCTTTCTTT	CASSPGYLNTEAFF
TRBD2	TRBJ2-7	TRBV3-1/TRBV3-2	-	TGTGCCAGCAGCCAGACTAGCGGGAGTTACGAGCAGTACTTC	CASSQTSGSYEQYF
TRBD2	TRBJ2-2	TRBV7-9	-	TGTGCCAGCAGCTTATCGACTAGCGGGACGACCGGGGAGCTGTTTTTT	CASSLSTSGTTGELFF
-	TRBJ2-2	TRBV30	-	TGTGCCTGGACGGAGGGTCCCGGGGAGCTGTTTTTT	CAWTEGPGELFF
TRBD2	TRBJ2-3	TRBV28	-	TGTGCCAGTATAGCGGGGCCAATCCACAGGTACGCAGTCAATTTT	CASIAGPIHRYAVNF
-	TRBJ1-6	TRBV4-3	-	TGCGCCAGCAGCCAAGATCAGGTCGGGGTTTCACCCCTCCACTTT	CASSQDQVGVSPLHF
TRBD1	TRBJ2-7	TRBV5-5	-	TGTGCCAGCAGCCTGCTCCGGGACAGGGCCTACGAGCAGTACTTC	CASSLLRDRAYEQYF
-	TRBJ1-2	TRBV28	-	TGTGCCAGCAGCATCGGACAGAGAACCTATGGCTACACCTTC	CASSIGQRTYGYTF
TRBD1	TRBJ1-3	TRBV5-6	-	TGTGCCAGCAGCCGCCAGGGGGCTGGAAACACCATATATTTT	CASSRQGAGNTIYF
-	TRBJ2-7	TRBV28	-	TGTGCCAGTGGGACTTACTACGAGCAGTACTTC	CASGTYYEQYF
TRBD2	TRBJ2-3	TRBV5-1	-	TGCGCCAGCAGCGCCGCCTGGCTAGCGGGAGCCGATACGCAGTATTTT	CASSAAWLAGADTQYF
TRBD2	TRBJ2-1	TRBV29-1	-	TGCAGCGTTTCCGGGACTACTAATGAGCAGTTCTTC	CSVSGTTNEQFF
TRBD2	TRBJ2-5	TRBV5-1	-	TGCGCCAGCAGCGCAACCTTAGCGGGAGTGGGGGAGACCCAGTACTTC	CASSATLAGVGETQYF
-	TRBJ2-1	TRBV28	-	TGTGCCAGCAGTTTATTCGCGGGGAGGATTAACAATGAGCAGTTCTTC	CASSLFAGRINNEQFF
TRBD1	TRBJ1-6	TRBV4-3	-	TGCCCCAACCTGGACAGGGGTCCCCAGGGCTCCTATAATTCACCCCTCCACTTT	CPNLDRGPQGSYNSPLHF
TRBD2	TRBJ2-3	TRBV28	-	TGTGCCAGCAGAGTAGCGGGGCCGGGCACAGATACGCAGTATTTT	CASRVAGPGTDTQYF
TRBD2	TRBJ2-3	TRBV7-9	-	TGTGCCAGCAGCCCTAGCAGCCTAGCGGGGACAGATACGCAGTATTTT	CASSPSSLAGTDTQYF
-	TRBJ1-5	TRBV6-5	-	TGTGCCAGCAGGGGCACAGTATTGTGGCAGCCCCAGCATTTT	CASRGTVLWQPQHF
TRBD1	TRBJ2-7	TRBV5-1	-	TGCGCCAGCAGCCCCCCGACAGGGGCCTACGAGCAGTACTTC	CASSPPTGAYEQYF
TRBD2	TRBJ2-1	TRBV10-3	-	TGTGCCATCACCCCGGCGGGGGGAAATGAGCAGTTCTTC	CAITPAGGNEQFF
TRBD1	TRBJ1-5	TRBV3-1/TRBV3-2	few	TGTGCCAGCAGCTCCGGGACAGGGAGCCAGCCCCAGCATTTT	CASSSGTGSQPQHF
TRBD1	TRBJ1-4	TRBV6-2/TRBV6-3	-	TGTGCCAGCAGCCAAGCCGGGACAGGCCAAGGTGAAAAACTGTTTTTT	CASSQAGTGQGEKLFF
-	TRBJ2-1	TRBV2	-	TGTGCCAGCAGTGACCTAGCCTACAATGAGCAGTTCTTC	CASSDLAYNEQFF
TRBD1	TRBJ2-4	TRBV5-1	-	TGCGCCAGCAGCTCCCTTCCGGGACAGGGGGCCATTCAGTACTTC	CASSSLPGQGAIQYF
TRBD1	TRBJ1-1	TRBV7-2	many	TGTGCCAGCAGCTTAGCACCGGGACAGGGGAACACTGAAGCTTTCTTT	CASSLAPGQGNTEAFF
-	TRBJ1-5	TRBV9	-	TGTGCCAGCAGCGAGGGGGGGTCGGGCAATCAGCCCCAGCATTTT	CASSEGGSGNQPQHF
-	TRBJ1-1	TRBV18	-	TGTGCCAGCTCACCCGCGACAGCGGGGGGGACTGAAGCTTTCTTT	CASSPATAGGTEAFF
-	TRBJ1-4	TRBV20-1	once	TGCAGTGCTAGTACTGCGGGACTGGGGATTGAAAAACTGTTTTTT	CSASTAGLGIEKLFF
TRBD1	TRBJ2-7	TRBV2	-	TGTGCCAGCAGTGGGGGGACAGGGCCTTGGGACGAGCAGTACTTC	CASSGGTGPWDEQYF
-	TRBJ2-7	TRBV9	-	TGTGCCAGCAGCGTAGGGGGGGATGCCTACGAGCAGTACTTC	CASSVGGDAYEQYF
TRBD1	TRBJ2-2	TRBV11-2	-	TGTGCCAGCAGCCTCGGACAGGGAAGGGGCACCGGGGAGCTGTTTTTT	CASSLGQGRGTGELFF
-	TRBJ1-4	TRBV5-1	-	TGCGCCTGCCGGCCGGGGATTATTAATGAAAAACTGTTTTTT	CACRPGIINEKLFF
-	TRBJ1-5	TRBV7-9	-	TGTGCCAGCAGCCCCCCGGAGTCCCGTCAGCCCCAGCATTTT	CASSPPESRQPQHF
-	TRBJ1-1	TRBV10-2	-	TGCGCCAGCAGTGAACAGGCACCCACTGAAGCTTTCTTT	CASSEQAPTEAFF
-	TRBJ2-4	TRBV12-3/TRBV12-4	few	TGTGCCAGCAGTACGCCCCGGGGAACTCAGTACTTC	CASSTPRGTQYF
TRBD2	TRBJ2-3	TRBV7-3	-	TGTGCCAGCAGCAGCGGGAGAACAGATACGCAGTATTTT	CASSSGRTDTQYF
-	TRBJ1-1	TRBV7-3	once	TGTGCCAGCAGCTCACAGGGTACCACTGAAGCTTTCTTT	CASSSQGTTEAFF